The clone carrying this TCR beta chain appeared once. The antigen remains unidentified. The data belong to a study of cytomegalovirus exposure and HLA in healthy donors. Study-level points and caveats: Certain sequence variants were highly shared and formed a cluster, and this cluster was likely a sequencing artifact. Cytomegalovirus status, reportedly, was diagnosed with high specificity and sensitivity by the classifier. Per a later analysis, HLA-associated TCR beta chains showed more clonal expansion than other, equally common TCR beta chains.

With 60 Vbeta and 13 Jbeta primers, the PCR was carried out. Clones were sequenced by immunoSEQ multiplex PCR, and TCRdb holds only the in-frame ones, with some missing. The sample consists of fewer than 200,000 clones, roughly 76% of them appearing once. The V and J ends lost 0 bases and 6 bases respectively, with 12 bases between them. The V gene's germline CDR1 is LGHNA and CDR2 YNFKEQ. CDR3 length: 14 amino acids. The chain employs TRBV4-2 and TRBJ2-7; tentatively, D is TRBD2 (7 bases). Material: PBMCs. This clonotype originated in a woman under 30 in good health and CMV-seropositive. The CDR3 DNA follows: TGTGCCAGCAGCCAAGATTCGGGGGGCTTCGAGCAGTACTTC. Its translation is CASSQDSGGFEQYF.